This T cell receptor (beta chain) was captured in a study of CD8+CD57+ T cells in acquired aplastic anemia. This clonotype has a single count. With 3 bases removed from V and 7 bases from J, the gap between germline ends came to 15 bases. From germline, CDR1 is ENHRY and CDR2 SYGVKD. The CDR3 is 14 residues long. Selection for sequencing was limited to patients who had shown CD8+CD57+ cell expansion by flow cytometry. Every patient had severe acquired aplastic anemia. Genomic DNA, the template, was used for profiling of the TCR beta VDJ and CDR3. MiXCR, run by TCRdb on the reads, gives a single entry per CDR3 protein. The repertoire consists of about half a million distinct CDR3 sequences, with about a third occurring once and the leading ten covering 0.82%.

The receptor comes from a human donor with aplastic anemia. Material: sorted CD4+, CD8+, or CD8+CD57+ T cells (not recorded which) from PBMCs. The chain couples TRBV10-3 to TRBJ1-2, with D possibly matching TRBD1 (6 bases). The CDR3 loop is CAISEGGGRGGYTF. The CDR3 nucleotides are TGTGCCATCAGTGAAGGTGGGGGGCGGGGTGGCTACACCTTC.